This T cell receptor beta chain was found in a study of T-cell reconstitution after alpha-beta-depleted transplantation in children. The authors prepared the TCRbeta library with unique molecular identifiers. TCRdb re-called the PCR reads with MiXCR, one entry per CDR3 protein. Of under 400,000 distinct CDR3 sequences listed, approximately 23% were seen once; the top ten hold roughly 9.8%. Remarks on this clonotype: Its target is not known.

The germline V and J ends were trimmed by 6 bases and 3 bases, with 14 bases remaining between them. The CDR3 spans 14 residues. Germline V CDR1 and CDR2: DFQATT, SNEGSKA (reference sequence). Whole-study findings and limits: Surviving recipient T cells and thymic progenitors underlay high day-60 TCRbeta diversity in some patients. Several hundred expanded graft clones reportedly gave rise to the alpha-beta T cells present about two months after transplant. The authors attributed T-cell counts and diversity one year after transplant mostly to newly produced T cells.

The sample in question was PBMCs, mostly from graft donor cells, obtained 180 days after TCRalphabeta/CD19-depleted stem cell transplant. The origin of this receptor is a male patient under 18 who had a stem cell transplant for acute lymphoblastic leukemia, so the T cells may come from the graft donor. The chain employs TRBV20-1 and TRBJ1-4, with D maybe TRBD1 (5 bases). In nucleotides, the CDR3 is TGCAGTGCGGAGGAGGGGTGGGCTAATGAAAAACTGTTTTTT. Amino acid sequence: CSAEEGWANEKLFF.